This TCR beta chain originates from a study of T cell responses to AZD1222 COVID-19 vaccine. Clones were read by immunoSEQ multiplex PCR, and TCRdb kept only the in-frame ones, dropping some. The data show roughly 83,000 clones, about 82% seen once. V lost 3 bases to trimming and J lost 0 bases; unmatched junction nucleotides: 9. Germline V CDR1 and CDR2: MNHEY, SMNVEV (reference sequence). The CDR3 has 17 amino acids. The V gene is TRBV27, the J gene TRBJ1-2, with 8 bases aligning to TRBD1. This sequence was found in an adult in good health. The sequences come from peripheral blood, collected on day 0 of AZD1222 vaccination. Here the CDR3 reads CASSFLGQGPTNYGYTF. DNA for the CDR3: TGTGCCAGCAGTTTTCTAGGACAGGGACCAACTAACTATGGCTACACCTTC.